The next 10 T cell receptor beta chains were all read from a single sample in a study of regulatory T cells in long-lasting Graves disease. Construction of TCR beta libraries relied on iRepertoire HTBI primers and on Arm-PCR targeting CDR3 regions. TCRdb re-derived calls from the multiplex PCR reads in MiXCR, one entry per CDR3 protein. The table has a few hundred thousand distinct CDR3 sequences, about 20% seen once. Time point reported: persistent/refractory GD, antithyroid drugs over 5 years with positive TRAb. RNA extracted from PBMCs served as the sequencing template. The sample consisted of peripheral blood mononuclear cells (PBMCs), taken when the disease was refractory, from a patient treated with antithyroid drugs. Every receptor here comes from a female donor with Graves disease.

In its sample, this clonotype was seen a few times. This sequence joins TRBV18 and TRBJ1-6; D not resolved. The CDR3 runs to 15 residues. Trimming cost V 8 bases and J 7 bases, with 18 bases left between them. Germline CDR1 and CDR2: KGHSH and LQKENI. The chain's CDR3 is CASARGLSANSPLHF. CDR3 DNA: TGTGCCAGCGCCCGAGGTCTGTCCGCCAATTCACCCCTCCACTTT. The variable domain in full, completed from reference TRBV18 and TRBJ1-6, reads NAGVMQNPRHLVRRRGQEARLRCSPMKGHSHVYWYRQLPEEGLKFMVYLQKENIIDESGMPKERFSAEFPKEGPSILRIQQVVRGDSAAYFCASARGLSANSPLHFGNGTRLTVT.

As regards this clonotype: At one end, the junction sequence differs from germline, possibly due to a read error. The J gene is TRBJ2-3, the V gene TRBV29-1; D possibly matches TRBD1 or TRBD2 (5 bases each). CDR1 is SQVTM and CDR2 is ANQGSEA in the germline V gene. The CDR3 sequence is 14 residues long. CDR3 DNA sequence: TGCAGCGTCCTACGGGGCCAGGCCACAGGTACGCAGTATTTT. Encoded protein: CSVLRGQATGTQYF.

Note on this clonotype: Being one base from a much bigger clone, this may be a read error. This chain connects TRBV20-1 to TRBJ2-7, with D maybe TRBD2 (6 bases). This CDR3 is 14 amino acids long. Germline assignment: CDR1 DFQATT and CDR2 SNEGSKA (reference sequence). Trimming removed 6 bases from V and 9 bases from J, with 24 bases in between. The CDR3 region is CSATLTVGGRGQYF. CDR3 bases: TGCAGTGCCACGTTGACGGTGGGGGGTCGAGGGCAGTACTTC.

This clonotype has only a few counts. One end of the junction does not line up with germline, which may come from a read error. The V and J genes are TRBV15 and TRBJ2-1; 10 nucleotides line up with TRBD2. Per the germline V gene, CDR1 is LNHNV and CDR2 is YYDKDF (reference sequence). The CDR3 runs 15 residues. As DNA, the CDR3 is TGTGCCACCAGTAGAGATGGAGCGGGAGGGGGTGAGCAGTTCTTC. The encoded protein is CATSRDGAGGGEQFF.

In this sample, this clonotype turned up a few times. This chain links TRBV7-3 with TRBJ2-5, with D perhaps TRBD1 or TRBD2 (5 bases each). This CDR3 comprises 16 residues. Deletions cut 1 base from V and 1 base from J, with 13 bases between. CDR1 SGHTA and CDR2 FQGTGA come from the germline V gene. As DNA, the CDR3 is TGTGCCAGCAGCTTAATGGGACGACAGATCCAAGAGACCCAGTACTTC. As protein: CASSLMGRQIQETQYF.

This clonotype was detected ten times or more. V and J are TRBV28 and TRBJ1-1; D gene unclear. CDR3 length equals 13 residues. Between the trimmed V and J ends, which lost 7 bases and 5 bases, there was a span of 14 bases. Germline V gene sequence: CDR1 MDHEN, CDR2 SYDVKM. The CDR3 DNA reads as TGTGCCAGCACCGGAGGTTTTAGGACTGAAGCTTTCTTT. The encoded protein is CASTGGFRTEAFF.

Many counts were recorded for this clonotype. The chain combines TRBV28 with TRBJ2-7, with a possible D match to TRBD2 (6 bases). The germline V gene encodes CDR1 MDHEN and CDR2 SYDVKM. V lost 2 bases, J lost 4 bases, and 12 bases lay in between. CDR3 length: 14 amino acids. The CDR3 protein is CASSLVAARYEQYF. The CDR3 DNA sequence: TGTGCCAGCAGTTTAGTAGCGGCCAGGTACGAGCAGTACTTC.

This clonotype occurred once. The chain couples TRBV6-2 or TRBV6-3 to TRBJ1-4; D remains unclear. The CDR3 extends over 13 amino acids. Trimming stripped 6 bases from V and 5 bases from J, with 10 bases between. Germline assignment: CDR1 MNHEY and CDR2 SVGEGT. This chain's CDR3 is CASRKGSNEKLFF. CDR3 DNA: TGTGCCAGCAGAAAAGGGAGCAATGAAAAACTGTTTTTT.

This clonotype was recorded a few times. The CDR3 reads CASGKRWGQTSSYNSPLHF. In nucleotides, the CDR3 is TGTGCCAGCGGAAAGCGATGGGGACAGACTAGCTCCTATAATTCACCCCTCCACTTT. The V gene is TRBV6-1, the J gene TRBJ1-6; TRBD1 matches 7 bases. J was trimmed by 0 bases and V by 8 bases; bases with no gene match: 16. This CDR3 is built from 19 residues. Germline-derived CDR1 and CDR2 are MNHNS and SASEGT.

The CDR3 spells CASSQVYGADEQYF. DNA for the CDR3: TGTGCCAGCAGCCAAGTCTACGGGGCAGACGAGCAGTACTTC. The genes are TRBV14 and TRBJ2-7; D tentatively fits TRBD1 or TRBD2 (5 bases each). V was clipped by 1 base and J by 5 bases, with 12 bases between them. CDR1 and CDR2 from the germline V gene are SGHDN and FVKESK. The CDR3 has 14 residues.